This TCR beta chain was found in a study of human T cells and chemical hapten exposure. Study context: Throughout the approximately 24-week study, diphenylcyclopropenone was applied weekly to the patients' scalps. General study results and limits: Since the donors had alopecia, their immune response may not be the same as that of healthy people. In the PT1 data, expanded TCR counts showed a positive correlation with patch test score. Controls formed significantly fewer large CDR3 similarity clusters than expanded TCRs did.

Regarding time point: patch test 1, 2 weeks after DPC sensitization. Treatment meaning: therapeutic diphenylcyclopropenone sensitization with weekly scalp DPC. One entry per CDR3 protein results from TCRdb running MiXCR on the RACE reads. The profile covers 380,000 or so distinct CDR3 sequences, with 4.8% appearing a single time and around 2.3% taken by the ten largest. Trimming took off 8 bases at V and 2 bases at J, with 9 bases between the two ends. The CDR3 runs to 12 residues. Germline-derived CDR1 and CDR2 are SGHVS and FQNEAQ. This clonotype was observed at least ten times. The antigen is undetermined.

The chain has TRBV7-8 and TRBJ2-5; D gene ambiguous. This sequence originates from a woman in her forties or fifties with alopecia areata. Some clones in this sample may be carry-over from other donors' samples. This specimen consisted of whole blood, obtained in connection with sensitization to the hapten diphenylcyclopropenone (DPC). The DNA of the CDR3 is TGTGCCAGCCAGAGGCCGCAAGAGACCCAGTACTTC. Translated: CASQRPQETQYF.